The sequence of this T cell receptor beta chain was determined in a study of blood T cell repertoires in COVID-19. Study at large: From the United States, Italy and Spain came samples of acute and convalescent COVID-19.

In the original analysis: The authors estimated nucleated cell counts from reference gene primer amplification. TCRdb keeps only in-frame clones here, not all; method: immunoSEQ multiplex PCR. Clonal size and the V and J genes are those of that table, whereas D and trimming came from the DNA. The table records 250,000 to 300,000 clones, approximately 93% of them present only once. This clonotype was obtained from a woman aged 25 to 45 with COVID-19, enrolled during active disease. Sequences were obtained from peripheral blood.

The CDR3 coding sequence is TGTGCCAGTACCTCTATCGGGACTGGGGCCAATGAGCAGTTCTTC. This translates into CASTSIGTGANEQFF. The chain links TRBV19 to TRBJ2-1, with D possibly being TRBD2 (6 bases). The length of the CDR3 is 15 residues. Germline V lookup: CDR1 LNHDA, CDR2 SQIVND (reference sequence). Trimming pared 7 bases from V and 6 bases from J, leaving 19 bases between.